The 17 T cell receptor beta chains below all came from one sample that was sequenced in a study of OX40 agonist ivuxolimab in advanced cancers. Sequenced by immunoSEQ multiplex PCR; TCRdb stores in-frame clones only, minus some. The sample consists of 60,000 to 75,000 clones, roughly nine tenths of them appearing once. The specimen comprised CD4+ or CD8+ T cells sorted from blood, sampled in a trial of the OX40 agonist ivuxolimab. These receptors all stem from an adult with an advanced solid tumor such as melanoma, head and neck, liver or kidney cancer.

The chain is built from TRBV20-1 and TRBJ2-5; no reliable D call. Germline assignment: CDR1 DFQATT and CDR2 SNEGSKA (reference sequence). CDR3 length equals 11 residues. V lost 8 bases to trimming and J lost 7 bases, with 14 bases between them. The CDR3 region is CSNRAPGTQYF. CDR3 nucleotide sequence: TGCAGTAACCGGGCCCCCGGGACCCAGTACTTC.

This clone occurred a few times. This chain uses TRBV30 with TRBJ1-1; no definite D call. Between the trimmed V and J ends, which lost 2 bases and 4 bases, there was a span of 14 bases. The germline CDR1 and CDR2 sequences are GTSNPN and SVGIG (reference sequence). This CDR3 is 14 amino acids long. The CDR3, as DNA: TGTGCCTGGAGTCCCGCCCGCCGGGGCACTGAAGCTTTCTTT. Translated: CAWSPARRGTEAFF.

The rearrangement joins TRBV5-4 to TRBJ2-5; 8 bases line up with TRBD1. Germline V gene lookup returns CDR1 SGHNT and CDR2 YYREEE (reference sequence). V lost 4 bases and J lost 5; bases outside the gene matches: 10. CDR3 size: 15 residues. The CDR3 here is CASSTRTGSVETQYF. In DNA, the CDR3 is TGTGCCAGCAGCACTCGGACAGGGTCGGTTGAGACCCAGTACTTC.

CDR3 sequence reads: CASSSGTGYNEQFF. CDR3 in DNA: TGTGCCAGCAGCTCAGGAACAGGGTACAATGAGCAGTTCTTC. This sequence joins TRBV11-3 and TRBJ2-1; TRBD1 is a possible D gene (6 bases). This CDR3 is built from 14 residues. The ends were cut back, 4 bases at V and 4 bases at J, with 11 bases in the middle. Germline-derived CDR1 and CDR2 are SGHNT and YENEEA.

The chain recombines TRBV19 with TRBJ2-5, with TRBD2 matching 12 bases. Per germline, CDR1 LNHDA and CDR2 SQIVND (reference sequence). The CDR3 consists of 15 residues. Unmatched junction bases numbered 6, after V lost 5 bases and J lost 5 bases. CDR3: CASSAGLAGRETQYF. The CDR3 DNA sequence: TGTGCCAGTAGTGCTGGACTAGCGGGGAGGGAGACCCAGTACTTC.

The chain has TRBV28 and TRBJ1-2; D remains ambiguous. Per germline, CDR1 MDHEN and CDR2 SYDVKM. V was cut by 5 bases and J by 2 bases, with 6 bases left in between. The CDR3 extends over 12 amino acids. The CDR3 is CASSPGNYGYTF. DNA of the CDR3: TGTGCCAGCAGTCCTGGAAACTATGGCTACACCTTC.

The V gene is TRBV4-2, the J gene TRBJ1-1; perhaps TRBD1 as D (5 bases). Germline lookup yields CDR1 LGHNA and CDR2 YNFKEQ. The length of the CDR3 is 14 residues. Trimming cost V 4 bases and J 1 base, with 10 bases left between them. The CDR3 is CASSPGHQNTEAFF. CDR3 nucleotides: TGTGCCAGCAGCCCCGGACACCAGAACACTGAAGCTTTCTTT.

This chain uses TRBV15 with TRBJ2-3; 11 bases agree with TRBD2. V shed 4 bases, J shed 2 bases, and the junction held 5 bases outside the gene matches. Germline CDR1 LNHNV, CDR2 YYDKDF (reference sequence). The CDR3 is made up of 16 amino acids. CDR3 sequence (DNA): TGTGCCACCAGCACGTTTAGCGGGAGGGACACAGATACGCAGTATTTT. It specifies CATSTFSGRDTDTQYF.

This clone was counted between two and nine times. V usage is TRBV6-5 and J usage is TRBJ2-7, with TRBD2 as a possible D gene (5 bases). Germline CDR1 reads MNHEY; CDR2 reads SVGAGI. Trimming cost V 6 bases and J 4 bases, with 10 bases left between them. The CDR3 has 12 residues. For the CDR3, the DNA is TGTGCCAGCAGGACTTCGGGGTACGAGCAGTACTTC. It is translated as CASRTSGYEQYF.

This chain connects TRBV2 to TRBJ2-3; 9 nucleotides line up with TRBD2. V lost 9 bases and J lost 6; bases outside the gene matches: 10. The germline V gene has CDR1 SNHLY and CDR2 FYNNEI. This CDR3 spans 14 amino acids. The CDR3, as DNA: TGTGCCAGTGAGGGGGGACTAGCCTGGGATACGCAGTATTTT. Protein: CASEGGLAWDTQYF. The full variable domain, rest sourced from reference TRBV2 and TRBJ2-3, is EPEVTQTPSHQVTQMGQEVILRCVPISNHLYFYWYRQILGQKVEFLVSFYNNEISEKSEIFDDQFSVERPDGSNFTLKIRSTKLEDSAMYFCASEGGLAWDTQYFGPGTRLTVL.

This chain uses TRBV4-1 with TRBJ2-5; a possible D gene is TRBD2 (5 bases). The germline V gene encodes CDR1 MGHRA and CDR2 YSYEKL. The CDR3 totals 15 residues. V was clipped by 1 base and J by 4 bases, with 13 bases between them. CDR3 region: CASSQVFGGGETQYF. The CDR3 nucleotides are TGCGCCAGCAGCCAAGTGTTCGGAGGAGGAGAGACCCAGTACTTC.

This clone showed up just a few times. The rearrangement uses TRBV19 and TRBJ1-1; 7 bases agree with TRBD1. CDR3 length: 13 amino acids. Per germline, CDR1 LNHDA and CDR2 SQIVND (reference sequence). V trimming: 7 bases; J trimming: 1 base; junction bases outside the gene matches: 3. CDR3 DNA: TGTGCCAGTAATGACAGGGCGAACACTGAAGCTTTCTTT. Amino acids: CASNDRANTEAFF. The complete variable domain, with remaining parts taken from reference TRBV19 and TRBJ1-1, reads DGGITQSPKYLFRKEGQNVTLSCEQNLNHDAMYWYRQDPGQGLRLIYYSQIVNDFQKGDIAEGYSVSREKKESFPLTVTSAQKNPTAFYLCASNDRANTEAFFGQGTRLTVV.

The chain links TRBV9 to TRBJ2-7; 10 nucleotides agree with TRBD1. The ends lost 0 bases at V and 5 bases at J; junction bases unmatched: 8. The CDR3 sequence is 16 residues long. Germline CDR1 SGDLS, CDR2 YYNGEE. The CDR3 is CASSVVSGTGVHEQYF. The CDR3 DNA reads as TGTGCCAGCAGCGTAGTATCCGGGACAGGGGTACACGAGCAGTACTTC.

The chain joins TRBV27 to TRBJ1-2, with 12 bases matching TRBD1. The CDR3 is made up of 16 amino acids. The V and J ends lost 0 bases and 5 bases, in that order; junction bases with no gene match: 4. The germline V gene encodes CDR1 MNHEY and CDR2 SMNVEV (reference sequence). In DNA form, the CDR3 reads TGTGCCAGCAGTTTATCCGGGACAGGGGGCCGATATGGCTACACCTTC. It codes for CASSLSGTGGRYGYTF.

J is TRBJ1-4 and V is TRBV11-2; D is ambiguous. V lost 5 bases to trimming and J lost 7 bases, with 11 bases between them. There are 13 residues in the CDR3. From germline, CDR1 is SGHAT and CDR2 FQNNGV. The CDR3 region is CASSARSAEKLFF. The CDR3 nucleotides read TGTGCCAGCAGCGCTAGATCAGCTGAAAAACTGTTTTTT.

This clone occurred a few times. The V gene is TRBV10-3, the J gene TRBJ2-2; no clear D gene. CDR3 size: 14 residues. From germline, CDR1 is ENHRY and CDR2 SYGVKD. The V and J ends lost 3 bases and 6 bases respectively, with 11 bases between them. The CDR3 here is CAISDRTLAGELFF. The CDR3 DNA follows: TGTGCCATCAGTGACAGAACCTTGGCCGGGGAGCTGTTTTTT.

The chain employs TRBV5-1 and TRBJ1-6, with 7 bases lining up with TRBD1. V lost 4 bases and J lost 3; bases outside the gene matches: 4. The CDR3 covers 15 residues. CDR1 and CDR2 (germline): SGHRS, YFSETQ. This chain's CDR3 is CASSVQGIYNSPLHF. CDR3 nucleotide sequence: TGCGCCAGCAGCGTACAGGGGATCTATAATTCACCCCTCCACTTT.